Below are 27 T cell receptor beta chains sequenced from a single sample in a study of blood T cell repertoires in COVID-19. Clones were sequenced by immunoSEQ multiplex PCR, and TCRdb holds only the in-frame ones, with some missing. The sample consists of under 300,000 clones, around 83% of them appearing once. The sequenced sample consisted of peripheral blood. Receptors were obtained from a woman between 18 and 30 years old with acute or convalescent COVID-19.

The chain recombines TRBV10-1 with TRBJ2-1, with D possibly matching TRBD1 (6 bases). The CDR3 covers 14 residues. Germline CDR1 and CDR2: WNHNN and SYGVQD (reference sequence). The V and J ends lost 6 bases and 7 bases respectively, with 16 bases between them. CDR3 coding DNA: TGCGCCAGCAGCTTACATGGGGGCCCGAATGAGCAGTTCTTC. Translation gives CASSLHGGPNEQFF.

V and J are TRBV5-1 and TRBJ2-1, with 12 bases lining up with TRBD2. The CDR3 spans 16 residues. Germline V gene data show CDR1 as SGHRS and CDR2 as YFSETQ. The trim removed 4 bases at V and 6 bases at J, leaving 8 bases unmatched. The CDR3 reads CASSPRLAGASNEQFF. The CDR3 nucleotides read TGCGCCAGCAGCCCCAGACTAGCGGGAGCGAGCAATGAGCAGTTCTTC.

The chain carries TRBV29-1 and TRBJ1-1; D may be TRBD1 (5 bases). Germline V gives CDR1 SQVTM, CDR2 ANQGSEA. This CDR3 contains 16 residues. Trimming left V 4 bases short and J 0 bases short, with 18 bases between. The CDR3: CSVVPLRGEVNTEAFF. In DNA, the CDR3 is TGCAGCGTTGTCCCCCTCCGAGGGGAGGTGAACACTGAAGCTTTCTTT.

This chain's CDR3 is CASSSYTGELFF. The CDR3 DNA sequence: TGTGCCAGTAGTTCGTACACCGGGGAGCTGTTTTTT. V gene TRBV19 combines with J gene TRBJ2-2; the D is unclear. The CDR3 is made up of 12 amino acids. V was shortened by 5 bases and J by 3 bases, with 4 bases between the two germline ends. Germline V CDR1 and CDR2: LNHDA, SQIVND (reference sequence).

The V gene is TRBV6-6, the J gene TRBJ2-7, with 8 bases fitting TRBD1. Germline lookup yields CDR1 MNHNY and CDR2 SVGAGI (reference sequence). The CDR3 sequence is 15 residues long. Unmatched junction bases numbered 8, after V lost 2 bases and J lost 5 bases. The CDR3 nucleotides are TGTGCCAGCAGTTACAGGGCAGGGGGCAGAAACGAGCAGTACTTC. Amino acids: CASSYRAGGRNEQYF.

V is TRBV10-1 and J is TRBJ1-1; TRBD1 is a possible D gene (5 bases). V lost 2 bases, J lost 0 bases, and 7 bases lay in between. The CDR3 loop spans 14 amino acids. Germline V lookup: CDR1 WNHNN, CDR2 SYGVQD (reference sequence). The CDR3, as DNA: TGCGCCAGCAGTGAGGGAGGGGTGAACACTGAAGCTTTCTTT. It specifies CASSEGGVNTEAFF.

The chain employs TRBV19 and TRBJ2-7, with TRBD2 identical over 11 bases. The CDR3 runs to 14 residues. The V and J ends lost 7 bases and 6 bases, in that order; junction bases with no gene match: 8. Germline CDR1 is LNHDA and CDR2 is SQIVND (reference sequence). The CDR3, as DNA: TGTGCCAGTAAACTAGCGGGAGCATCCCTCGAGCAGTACTTC. It codes for CASKLAGASLEQYF.

The V and J genes are TRBV5-1 and TRBJ1-2; D perhaps matches TRBD1 (5 bases). The length of the CDR3 is 15 residues. V lost 2 bases, J lost 3 bases, and 14 bases lay in between. Germline lookup yields CDR1 SGHRS and CDR2 YFSETQ. In DNA, the CDR3 is TGCGCCAGCAGCTTACTCTTGGGGGGTGACTATGGCTACACCTTC. This encodes CASSLLLGGDYGYTF.

The genes are TRBV28 and TRBJ1-2, with D tentatively TRBD1 (6 bases). Trimming removed 3 bases from V and 6 bases from J, with 17 bases in between. Germline V gives CDR1 MDHEN, CDR2 SYDVKM. The CDR3 is 15 residues long. In nucleotides, the CDR3 is TGTGCCAGCAGTTTGTCGGAGGGGGGGCTCAATGGCTACACCTTC. Protein sequence: CASSLSEGGLNGYTF.

The J gene is TRBJ2-1, the V gene TRBV28; D perhaps matches TRBD1 (6 bases). There are 12 residues in the CDR3. Germline V gene sequence: CDR1 MDHEN, CDR2 SYDVKM. The ends were cut back, 9 bases at V and 1 base at J, with 7 bases in the middle. CDR3 sequence: CASGQSYNEQFF. Here the CDR3 DNA reads TGTGCCAGTGGACAGTCCTACAATGAGCAGTTCTTC.

This clone was observed a single time. V usage is TRBV7-2 and J usage is TRBJ2-1; 7 bases align to TRBD2. V lost 2 bases, J lost 0 bases, and 4 bases stayed unmatched. From germline, CDR1 is SGHTA and CDR2 FQGNSA. This CDR3 has 16 amino acids. The CDR3: CASSLQGGSSYNEQFF. CDR3 DNA: TGTGCCAGCAGCTTACAGGGCGGGAGCTCCTACAATGAGCAGTTCTTC.

The chain carries TRBV28 and TRBJ2-3; the match to TRBD2 covers 14 bases. This CDR3 has 15 residues. In germline, CDR1 is MDHEN, CDR2 SYDVKM. V shed 4 bases and J 4 bases; nucleotides not matched to a gene: 1. The CDR3 DNA reads as TGTGCCAGCAGTTCGGGACTAGCGGGAGCAGATACGCAGTATTTT. Translating it yields CASSSGLAGADTQYF.

This sequence joins TRBV6-4 and TRBJ2-1; the D gene is possibly TRBD1 (6 bases). Germline V gene data show CDR1 as MRHNA and CDR2 as SNTAGT. Trimming cost V 2 bases and J 5 bases, with 19 bases left between them. CDR3 length: 17 residues. Here the CDR3 DNA reads TGTGCCAGCAGTGACCACAGGGCCCCGCTGCTCGACAATGAGCAGTTCTTC. It is translated as CASSDHRAPLLDNEQFF.

The chain recombines TRBV19 with TRBJ1-1; 7 nucleotides match TRBD1. The V gene end was trimmed by 6 bases and the J gene end by 3 bases; junction bases not matched to a gene: 7. CDR1 and CDR2 (germline): LNHDA, SQIVND (reference sequence). CDR3 length: 14 amino acids. CDR3 in amino acids: CASRVAGGHTEAFF. Written as DNA, the CDR3 is TGTGCCAGTAGGGTAGCAGGGGGGCACACTGAAGCTTTCTTT.

This clone was picked up a small number of times. Other nucleotide sequences in the sample specify the same CDR3. The CDR3 DNA follows: TGTGCCAGCAGTTTGGGACAGGGGTATGGCTACACCTTC. As protein: CASSLGQGYGYTF. This chain connects TRBV12-3 or TRBV12-4 to TRBJ1-2, with TRBD1 matching over 10 bases. Trimming took 3 bases from V and 5 from J; bases not matched to a gene: 0. The CDR3 has 13 residues.

This chain uses TRBV6-2 or TRBV6-3 with TRBJ1-1; TRBD1 is a possible D gene (5 bases). The CDR3 loop spans 18 amino acids. V was cut by 2 bases and J by 0 bases, with 19 bases left in between. Germline values: CDR1 MNHEY, CDR2 SVGEGT. CDR3 DNA: TGTGCCAGCAGTTACCCTGCGACAGTTAGACCCATGAACACTGAAGCTTTCTTT. Protein: CASSYPATVRPMNTEAFF.

This chain uses TRBV15 with TRBJ1-1, with D possibly being TRBD1 (6 bases). From germline, CDR1 is LNHNV and CDR2 YYDKDF (reference sequence). V was pared by 0 bases and J by 7 bases, with 12 bases between. This CDR3 contains 14 residues. The CDR3 DNA reads as TGTGCCACCAGCAGAGATGTGGGGGCGGGTGAAGCTTTCTTT. Its translation is CATSRDVGAGEAFF. Using reference TRBV15 and TRBJ1-1 for the parts outside the CDR3, the full variable domain is DAMVIQNPRYQVTQFGKPVTLSCSQTLNHNVMYWYQQKSSQAPKLLFHYYDKDFNNEADTPDNFQSRRPNTSFCFLDIRSPGLGDTAMYLCATSRDVGAGEAFFGQGTRLTVV.

V is TRBV9 and J is TRBJ2-2, with 8 bases identical to TRBD2. CDR3 size: 17 residues. CDR1 is SGDLS, CDR2 YYNGEE, per germline. The V gene end was trimmed by 3 bases and the J gene end by 6 bases; junction bases not matched to a gene: 13. The CDR3 sequence: CASSGLSPGGRSGELFF. The CDR3 region has the DNA TGTGCCAGCAGCGGACTATCCCCGGGGGGGCGTTCCGGGGAGCTGTTTTTT.

The chain couples TRBV4-3 to TRBJ2-1; 13 bases agree with TRBD2. This CDR3 spans 20 amino acids. CDR1 and CDR2 (germline): LGHNA, YSLEER. Trimming cost V 2 bases and J 0 bases; bases outside gene matches: 10. As DNA, the CDR3 is TGCGCCAGCAGCCAATTCTACCCGACTAGCGGGGGGAGCTCCTACAATGAGCAGTTCTTC. As protein: CASSQFYPTSGGSSYNEQFF.

The chain couples TRBV29-1 to TRBJ2-7, with 8 nucleotides matching TRBD1. There are 15 residues in the CDR3. The V gene end was trimmed by 1 base and the J gene end by 0 bases; junction bases not matched to a gene: 5. Germline CDR1 is SQVTM and CDR2 is ANQGSEA. The DNA of the CDR3 is TGCAGCGTTGAAGTCGGGACAGGAAGCTCCTACGAGCAGTACTTC. Amino acids: CSVEVGTGSSYEQYF.

V is TRBV7-9 and J is TRBJ2-6; no firm D call. Germline lookup yields CDR1 SEHNR and CDR2 FQNEAQ (reference sequence). With 4 bases removed from V and 2 bases from J, the gap between germline ends came to 21 bases. There are 19 residues in the CDR3. CDR3 residues: CASSSRETRMAPGANVLTF. The CDR3 DNA reads TGTGCCAGCAGCTCCCGTGAGACAAGGATGGCGCCTGGGGCCAACGTCCTGACTTTC. Complete variable domain (other parts from reference TRBV7-9 and TRBJ2-6): DTGVSQNPRHKITKRGQNVTFRCDPISEHNRLYWYRQTLGQGPEFLTYFQNEAQLEKSRLLSDRFSAERPKGSFSTLEIQRTEQGDSAMYLCASSSRETRMAPGANVLTFGAGSRLTVL.

The chain uses TRBV19 and TRBJ2-5, with 9 bases that match TRBD2. Germline CDR1 LNHDA, CDR2 SQIVND (reference sequence). Losses at the gene ends were 2 bases for V and 4 bases for J; bases not matched to a gene: 8. CDR3 length: 16 residues. The CDR3 reads CASSISSGTGVETQYF. CDR3 coding DNA: TGTGCCAGTAGTATATCTAGCGGGACCGGAGTAGAGACCCAGTACTTC.

The chain employs TRBV27 and TRBJ2-7; TRBD2 is a possible D gene (6 bases). This CDR3 is 14 amino acids long. V was trimmed by 3 bases and J by 3 bases, leaving 12 bases between them. Germline V gives CDR1 MNHEY, CDR2 SMNVEV (reference sequence). CDR3 coding DNA: TGTGCCAGCAGTTTCTCGGGGGTAAACTACGAGCAGTACTTC. Translating gives CASSFSGVNYEQYF.

V is TRBV6-5 and J is TRBJ1-2; 8 bases are shared with TRBD1. CDR3 size: 16 residues. CDR1 is MNHEY, CDR2 SVGAGI, per germline. The ends lost 0 bases at V and 6 bases at J; junction bases unmatched: 9. CDR3 coding DNA: TGTGCCAGCAGTTACTCCTCTACCACAGGGGGGAATGGCTACACCTTC. Amino acids: CASSYSSTTGGNGYTF.

The CDR3 DNA sequence: TGTGCCAGCAGCTTGTGGGCAGGGGAGATCTACGAGCAGTACTTC. It codes for CASSLWAGEIYEQYF. The chain is built from TRBV5-6 and TRBJ2-7; D is perhaps TRBD1 (6 bases). The CDR3 is made up of 15 amino acids. Between the trimmed V and J ends, which lost 1 base and 3 bases, there was a span of 14 bases. CDR1 is SGHDT, CDR2 YYEEEE, per germline. The full variable domain, in which reference TRBV5-6 and TRBJ2-7 provide the parts outside the CDR3, is DAGVTQSPTHLIKTRGQQVTLRCSPKSGHDTVSWYQQALGQGPQFIFQYYEEEERQRGNFPDRFSGHQFPNYSSELNVNALLLGDSALYLCASSLWAGEIYEQYFGPGTRLTVT.

The chain has TRBV7-2 and TRBJ2-7; 16 bases agree with TRBD2. The CDR3 has 17 residues. CDR1 SGHTA and CDR2 FQGNSA come from the germline V gene. Trimming cost V 1 base and J 6 bases; bases outside gene matches: 6. The CDR3 nucleotides are TGTGCCAGCAGCTTAGTGGGGGGACTAGCGGGAGGGCTCGAGCAGTACTTC. This encodes CASSLVGGLAGGLEQYF.

The chain combines TRBV6-2 or TRBV6-3 with TRBJ1-5; a possible D gene is TRBD1 (5 bases). The length of the CDR3 is 17 residues. Trimming took 4 bases from V and 1 from J, leaving 17 bases between them. Looked up from germline, CDR1 is MNHEY and CDR2 is SVGEGT. CDR3 loop: CASSLWEGWGSNQPQHF. The DNA for the CDR3 is TGTGCCAGCAGTTTATGGGAGGGATGGGGGAGCAATCAGCCCCAGCATTTT.